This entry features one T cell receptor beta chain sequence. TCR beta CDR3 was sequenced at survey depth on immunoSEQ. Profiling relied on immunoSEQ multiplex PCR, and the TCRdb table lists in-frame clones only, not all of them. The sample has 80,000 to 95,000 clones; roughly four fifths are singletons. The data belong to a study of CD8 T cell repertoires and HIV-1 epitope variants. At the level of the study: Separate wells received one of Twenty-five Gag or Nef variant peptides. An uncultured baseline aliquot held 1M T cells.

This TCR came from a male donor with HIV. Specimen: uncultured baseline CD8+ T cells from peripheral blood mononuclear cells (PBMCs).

CDR3 in amino acids: CATSGQGVPSGANVLTF. The DNA of the CDR3 is TGTGCCACCAGCGGGCAGGGGGTACCCTCTGGGGCCAACGTCCTGACTTTC. The chain is built from TRBV15 and TRBJ2-6, with 7 bases aligning to TRBD1. The trim removed 5 bases at V and 0 bases at J, leaving 7 bases unmatched. CDR3 length: 17 amino acids. In germline, CDR1 is LNHNV, CDR2 YYDKDF (reference sequence). Together with reference TRBV15 and TRBJ2-6, the CDR3 gives the full variable domain: DAMVIQNPRYQVTQFGKPVTLSCSQTLNHNVMYWYQQKSSQAPKLLFHYYDKDFNNEADTPDNFQSRRPNTSFCFLDIRSPGLGDTAMYLCATSGQGVPSGANVLTFGAGSRLTVL.